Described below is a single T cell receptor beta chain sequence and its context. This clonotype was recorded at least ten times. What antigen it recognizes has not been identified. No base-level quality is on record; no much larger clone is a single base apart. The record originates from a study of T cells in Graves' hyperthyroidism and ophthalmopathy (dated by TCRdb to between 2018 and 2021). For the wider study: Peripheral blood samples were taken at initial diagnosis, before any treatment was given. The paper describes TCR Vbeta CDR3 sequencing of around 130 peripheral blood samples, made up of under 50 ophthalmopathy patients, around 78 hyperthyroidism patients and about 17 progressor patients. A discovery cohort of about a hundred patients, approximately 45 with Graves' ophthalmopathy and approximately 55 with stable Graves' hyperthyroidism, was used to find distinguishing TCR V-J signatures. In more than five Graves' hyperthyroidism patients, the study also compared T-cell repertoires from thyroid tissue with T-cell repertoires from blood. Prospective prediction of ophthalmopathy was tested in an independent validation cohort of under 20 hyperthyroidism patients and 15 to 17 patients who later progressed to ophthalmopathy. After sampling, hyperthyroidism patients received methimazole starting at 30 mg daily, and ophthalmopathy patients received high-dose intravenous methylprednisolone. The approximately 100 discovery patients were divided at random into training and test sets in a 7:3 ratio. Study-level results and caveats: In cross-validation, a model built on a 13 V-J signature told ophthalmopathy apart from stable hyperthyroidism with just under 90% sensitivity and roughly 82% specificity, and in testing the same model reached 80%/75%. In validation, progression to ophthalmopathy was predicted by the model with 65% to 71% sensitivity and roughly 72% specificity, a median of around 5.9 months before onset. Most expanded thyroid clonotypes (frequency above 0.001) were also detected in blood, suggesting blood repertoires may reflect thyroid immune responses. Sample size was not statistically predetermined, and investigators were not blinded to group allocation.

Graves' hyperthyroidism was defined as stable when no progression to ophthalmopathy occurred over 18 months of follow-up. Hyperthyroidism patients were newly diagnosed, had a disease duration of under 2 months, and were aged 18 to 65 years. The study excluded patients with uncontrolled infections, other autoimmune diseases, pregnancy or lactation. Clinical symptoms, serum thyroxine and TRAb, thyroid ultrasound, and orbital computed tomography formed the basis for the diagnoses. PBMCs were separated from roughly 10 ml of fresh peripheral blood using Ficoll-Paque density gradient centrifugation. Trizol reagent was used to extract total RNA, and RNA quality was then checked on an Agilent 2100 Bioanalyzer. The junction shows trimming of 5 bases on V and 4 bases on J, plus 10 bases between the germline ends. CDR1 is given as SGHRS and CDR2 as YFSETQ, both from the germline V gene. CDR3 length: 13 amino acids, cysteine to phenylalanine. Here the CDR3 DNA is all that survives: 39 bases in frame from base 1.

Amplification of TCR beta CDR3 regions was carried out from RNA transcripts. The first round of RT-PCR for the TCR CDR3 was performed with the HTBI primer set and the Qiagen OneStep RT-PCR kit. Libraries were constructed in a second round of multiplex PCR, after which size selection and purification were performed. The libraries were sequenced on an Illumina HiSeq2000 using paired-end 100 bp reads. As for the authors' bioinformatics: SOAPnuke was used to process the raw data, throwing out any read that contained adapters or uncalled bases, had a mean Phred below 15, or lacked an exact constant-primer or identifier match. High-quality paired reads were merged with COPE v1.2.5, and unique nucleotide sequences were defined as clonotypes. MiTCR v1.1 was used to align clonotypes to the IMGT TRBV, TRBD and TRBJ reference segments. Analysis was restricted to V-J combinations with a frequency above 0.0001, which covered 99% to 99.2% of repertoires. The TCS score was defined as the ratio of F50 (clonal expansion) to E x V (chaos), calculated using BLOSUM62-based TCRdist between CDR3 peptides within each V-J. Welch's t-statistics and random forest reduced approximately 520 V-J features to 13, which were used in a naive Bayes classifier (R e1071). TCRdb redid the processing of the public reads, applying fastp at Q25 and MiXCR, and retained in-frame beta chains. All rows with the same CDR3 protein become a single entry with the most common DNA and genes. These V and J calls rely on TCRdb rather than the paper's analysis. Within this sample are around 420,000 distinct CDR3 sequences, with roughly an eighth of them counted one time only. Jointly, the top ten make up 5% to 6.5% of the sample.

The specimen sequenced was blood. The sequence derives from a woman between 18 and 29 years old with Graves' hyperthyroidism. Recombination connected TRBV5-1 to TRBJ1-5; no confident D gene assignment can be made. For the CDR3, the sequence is CASSSDGNQPQHF. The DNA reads TGCGCCAGCAGTTCGGACGGGAATCAGCCCCAGCATTTT.